One sample yielded the 17 T cell receptor beta chains listed below, sequenced in a study of vaccination and CD4 T cells after COVID-19. Their antigens remain unidentified. The Oncomine TCR Beta short-read assay sequenced DNA from cultured CD4+ T cells. TCRdb reanalysed the PCR reads using MiXCR and keeps one entry per CDR3 protein. The table shows some 6,000 distinct CDR3 sequences, with 25% to 35% occurring only once. Treatment meaning: approximately 10-day PBMC culture with coronavirus spike peptide pools or control peptides (ViraFEST assay). These CD4+ T cells came from an unexposed donor, sampled before the COVID-19 pandemic (2011-2018). The material sequenced was CD4+ T cells from blood, cultured in vitro. All receptors derive from a human donor in good health.

J is TRBJ1-5 and V is TRBV3-1; D is unresolved. CDR1 LGHDT and CDR2 YNNKEL come from the germline V gene (reference sequence). The CDR3 is made up of 13 amino acids. The V and J ends lost 0 bases and 6 bases respectively, with 6 bases between them. Here the CDR3 DNA reads TGTGCCAGCAGCCAAGATCGAGCTCAGCCCCAGCATTTT. Translation: CASSQDRAQPQHF.

This chain uses TRBV20-1 with TRBJ2-3, with D maybe TRBD2 (6 bases). Per germline, CDR1 DFQATT and CDR2 SNEGSKA (reference sequence). The CDR3 totals 13 residues. With 4 bases removed from V and 1 base from J, the gap between germline ends came to 9 bases. This chain's CDR3 is CSANGGGTDTQYF. Written as DNA, the CDR3 is TGCAGTGCTAATGGCGGGGGCACAGATACGCAGTATTTT.

The sample holds a few counts of this clonotype. The J gene is TRBJ1-1, the V gene TRBV20-1; D ambiguous. The V gene lost 1 base and the J gene lost 1 base, with 7 bases spanning the gap. This CDR3 comprises 13 residues. Germline loops: CDR1 DFQATT, CDR2 SNEGSKA (reference sequence). CDR3 DNA sequence: TGCAGTGCTAGAGTGGCTCAGAACACTGAAGCTTTCTTT. Protein sequence: CSARVAQNTEAFF.

The V gene is TRBV18, the J gene TRBJ2-3; tentatively, D is TRBD2 (5 bases). Between the trimmed V and J ends, which lost 3 bases and 1 base, there was a span of 8 bases. Germline CDR1 and CDR2: KGHSH and LQKENI. The CDR3 consists of 14 residues. CDR3 sequence reads: CASSPTTGTDTQYF. Written as DNA, the CDR3 is TGTGCCAGCTCACCGACTACCGGCACAGATACGCAGTATTTT.

This clonotype was observed a handful of times. The chain joins TRBV10-3 to TRBJ1-1, with D perhaps matching TRBD1 (5 bases). The CDR3 runs to 15 residues. V lost 11 bases to trimming and J lost 0 bases, with 19 bases between them. Germline V gives CDR1 ENHRY, CDR2 SYGVKD. The CDR3, as DNA: TGTGCCGCTCACGGGGCCAACCTCCTGAACACTGAAGCTTTCTTT. Translating it yields CAAHGANLLNTEAFF.

The chain employs TRBV19 and TRBJ1-2, with 7 bases matching TRBD1. Unmatched junction bases numbered 1, after V lost 3 bases and J lost 0 bases. CDR3 size: 14 residues. CDR1 is LNHDA, CDR2 SQIVND, per germline (reference sequence). CDR3 residues: CASSIGTANYGYTF. The CDR3 coding sequence is TGTGCCAGTAGTATTGGGACAGCTAACTATGGCTACACCTTC.

This chain joins TRBV7-8 and TRBJ2-2; 11 nucleotides align to TRBD2. There are 17 residues in the CDR3. J gave up 1 base and V 5 bases, and 6 bases lay outside the gene matches. Germline CDR1 reads SGHVS; CDR2 reads FQNEAQ. The CDR3 DNA reads as TGTGCCAGCAGCCCTATCCTAGCGGGGGGGAACACCGGGGAGCTGTTTTTT. Translated, it gives CASSPILAGGNTGELFF.

In this sample, this clonotype is large. The V call is TRBV20-1, the J call TRBJ2-3; tentatively, D is TRBD1 or TRBD2 (5 bases each). The V gene lost 3 bases and the J gene lost 0 bases, with 13 bases spanning the gap. Germline CDR1 reads DFQATT; CDR2 reads SNEGSKA (reference sequence). The CDR3 is made up of 15 amino acids. CDR3 sequence: CSASTGTYSTDTQYF. The CDR3 DNA is TGCAGTGCTAGTACCGGGACGTATAGCACAGATACGCAGTATTTT.

This clonotype has a handful of counts. This chain links TRBV6-1 with TRBJ1-1; no clear D gene. Germline CDR1 is MNHNS and CDR2 is SASEGT. Trimming left V 6 bases short and J 10 bases short, with 15 bases between. The length of the CDR3 is 12 residues. The CDR3, as DNA: TGTGCCAGCAGATCAGTCGCGGGCTCAGCTTTCTTT. It specifies CASRSVAGSAFF.

This clonotype was observed a handful of times. V is TRBV27 and J is TRBJ1-1; no clear D gene. The germline V gene encodes CDR1 MNHEY and CDR2 SMNVEV (reference sequence). Trimming shortened V by 2 bases and J by 2 bases, and 9 bases separated the two germline ends. The CDR3 contains 14 residues. CDR3 sequence: CASSLSRANTEAFF. The CDR3 DNA is TGTGCCAGCAGTTTAAGCCGTGCTAACACTGAAGCTTTCTTT.

In its sample, this clonotype was seen a few times. This chain's CDR3 is CSVERDREKAFF. In DNA, the CDR3 is TGCAGCGTTGAAAGGGACAGGGAGAAAGCTTTCTTT. The chain links TRBV29-1 to TRBJ1-1; TRBD1 matches 9 bases. V dropped 2 bases and J dropped 9; count of bases not matched to a gene: 4. The CDR3 contains 12 residues. The germline CDR1 and CDR2 sequences are SQVTM and ANQGSEA.

This clonotype appeared a few times. This chain connects TRBV6-1 to TRBJ2-3; D is possibly TRBD2 (5 bases). Looked up from germline, CDR1 is MNHNS and CDR2 is SASEGT. V dropped 10 bases and J dropped 0 bases, with 11 bases sitting between them. The CDR3 is 13 amino acids. The CDR3 sequence: CATRRGSTDTQYF. CDR3 nucleotide sequence: TGTGCCACCCGTAGAGGGAGCACAGATACGCAGTATTTT.

This clonotype has just a few counts. V gene TRBV7-9 combines with J gene TRBJ1-1; tentatively, D is TRBD1 (5 bases). From germline, CDR1 is SEHNR and CDR2 FQNEAQ (reference sequence). There are 14 residues in the CDR3. V lost 3 bases and J lost 4, with 12 bases in between. The CDR3 loop is CASSFQTGITEAFF. CDR3 coding DNA: TGTGCCAGCAGCTTCCAAACAGGAATCACTGAAGCTTTCTTT.

In its sample, this clonotype is medium-sized. The chain couples TRBV15 to TRBJ1-1; D perhaps matches TRBD1 (5 bases). This CDR3 region has 15 residues. The germline V and J ends were trimmed by 1 base and 0 bases, with 9 bases remaining between them. CDR1 and CDR2 from the germline V gene are LNHNV and YYDKDF (reference sequence). CDR3 bases: TGTGCCACCAGCAGAGTGGACATACTGAACACTGAAGCTTTCTTT. As protein: CATSRVDILNTEAFF.

This clonotype is judged medium-sized (0.01 to 0.1%). J is TRBJ1-5 and V is TRBV27; D is undetermined. This CDR3 region has 13 residues. The germline V gene has CDR1 MNHEY and CDR2 SMNVEV (reference sequence). V lost 2 bases to trimming and J lost 0 bases, with 2 bases between them. The CDR3 loop reads CASSLSSNQPQHF. The CDR3 nucleotides are TGTGCCAGCAGTTTAAGTAGCAATCAGCCCCAGCATTTT.

V usage is TRBV11-2 and J usage is TRBJ1-6; D unresolved. The CDR3 contains 14 residues. Trimming cost V 5 bases and J 9 bases, with 14 bases left between them. Germline V lookup: CDR1 SGHAT, CDR2 FQNNGV. The CDR3 nucleotides are TGTGCCAGCAGCCGTCTGGATAGCTTTTCACCCCTCCACTTT. Its protein is CASSRLDSFSPLHF.

This clonotype was picked up a small number of times. The CDR3 loop reads CASSQGGEGETQYF. CDR3 nucleotides: TGTGCCAGCAGCCAGGGGGGTGAAGGAGAGACCCAGTACTTC. This rearrangement joins TRBV7-3 to TRBJ2-5, with a weak D call TRBD1 (7 bases). V lost 5 bases and J 4 bases, leaving 14 bases between the germline ends. The CDR3 runs to 14 residues. Germline CDR1 SGHTA, CDR2 FQGTGA. The entire variable domain, with the rest obtained from reference TRBV7-3 and TRBJ2-5, is as follows: GAGVSQTPSNKVTEKGKYVELRCDPISGHTALYWYRQSLGQGPEFLIYFQGTGAADDSGLPNDRFFAVRPEGSVSTLKIQRTERGDSAVYLCASSQGGEGETQYFGPGTRLLVL.